The clone carrying this T cell receptor beta chain was picked up a small number of times. Its antigen remains unknown. The CDR3 length is 17 residues. V gave up 0 bases and J gave up 4 bases, with 19 bases separating them. Germline V gives CDR1 SGHVS, CDR2 FQNEAQ. The source of the sample is a study of identical twins. Whole-study findings and limits: Not following the same donors, the study drew its conclusions from cross-sectional statistical analysis.

One entry per CDR3 protein, called by TCRdb with MiXCR from the 5' RACE reads. This sample carries about 730,000 distinct CDR3 sequences, about 20% of them seen once, and the ten largest clones take roughly 4%. These same data were also listed under a study on T cells expressing NK-cell markers. Per that paper: In about six donors, dominant CD3+CD56+NKG2C+ clonotypes ranked among the top 10 CD8+ clonotypes.

The sequence derives from a woman between 18 and 29 years old in good health. The sequencing input was PBMCs. The chain joins TRBV7-8 to TRBJ2-7, with D perhaps TRBD1 (6 bases). DNA of the CDR3: TGTGCCAGCAGCTTAGCGTTCTTCAGGGGCGCGCAGTACGAGCAGTACTTC. It is translated as CASSLAFFRGAQYEQYF.